The 9 T cell receptor beta chains below were found in one sample sequenced in a study of beta chain features in type 1 diabetes. General study results and limits: Type 1 diabetes patients showed a moderate but significant shortening of TCRB CDR3s in all four CD4+ subsets.

The isolated RNA, all of it, was reverse transcribed, so expressed TCRB transcripts were what got sequenced. Measured with immunoSEQ multiplex PCR; TCRdb has only the in-frame clones, and not every one. The sample lists about 400,000 clones, 10% to 15% occurring once. The antigens these receptors bind are not known. Material for sequencing was naive CD4+ T cells from blood. The origin of the receptors is a woman younger than 35 with type 1 diabetes.

The chain uses TRBV7-2 and TRBJ2-7; 11 bases are shared with TRBD2. J was trimmed by 0 bases and V by 1 base; bases with no gene match: 2. CDR1 is SGHTA, CDR2 FQGNSA, per germline. This CDR3 is built from 16 residues. For the CDR3, the DNA is TGTGCCAGCAGCTTAGAGGGGACTAGCGGCTCCTACGAGCAGTACTTC. Translation gives CASSLEGTSGSYEQYF.

The chain has TRBV28 and TRBJ1-5; weak D call: TRBD1 (5 bases). The CDR3 loop spans 14 amino acids. Germline values: CDR1 MDHEN, CDR2 SYDVKM. V was pared by 5 bases and J by 6 bases, with 14 bases between. This chain's CDR3 is CASSPYAGRQPQHF. CDR3 DNA: TGTGCCAGCAGTCCCTACGCGGGGCGTCAGCCCCAGCATTTT.

The J gene is TRBJ2-1, the V gene TRBV28; maybe TRBD1 (5 bases). The CDR3 is 14 residues long. Germline V gene lookup returns CDR1 MDHEN and CDR2 SYDVKM. Deletions cut 4 bases from V and 6 bases from J, with 13 bases between. The chain's CDR3 is CASSYSAGSNEQFF. The CDR3 DNA reads as TGTGCCAGCAGTTATTCCGCAGGGTCCAATGAGCAGTTCTTC.

The CDR3 region has the DNA TGTGCCAGCAGCTTAGACAGGGGAAGCGACGAGCAGTACTTC. Protein sequence: CASSLDRGSDEQYF. This rearrangement joins TRBV7-9 to TRBJ2-7; TRBD1 matches 7 bases. Per the germline V gene, CDR1 is SEHNR and CDR2 is FQNEAQ (reference sequence). V dropped 1 base and J dropped 5; count of bases not matched to a gene: 5. The CDR3 consists of 14 residues.

Comment on this clone: Other DNA sequences in the sample encode the same CDR3. This chain links TRBV18 with TRBJ2-5; a weak D match, TRBD1 (6 bases). The CDR3 spans 14 residues. V shed 0 bases and J shed 2 bases, with 7 bases lying between them. The germline V gene encodes CDR1 KGHSH and CDR2 LQKENI. CDR3 nucleotide sequence: TGTGCCAGCTCACCACCAACAGGGCAAGAGACCCAGTACTTC. Amino acids: CASSPPTGQETQYF.

This clone has a handful of counts. The chain uses TRBV5-1 and TRBJ1-1; 7 bases line up with TRBD1. Germline CDR1 and CDR2: SGHRS and YFSETQ. With V trimmed by 0 bases and J by 2 bases, 7 bases remained unmatched. CDR3 length equals 16 residues. CDR3 protein: CASSLAQAGGNTEAFF. The DNA for the CDR3 is TGCGCCAGCAGCTTGGCCCAGGCAGGGGGAAACACTGAAGCTTTCTTT.

This clone turned up a few times. This chain uses TRBV13 with TRBJ2-1; TRBD2 aligns across 10 bases. Germline assignment: CDR1 PRHDT and CDR2 FYEKMQ (reference sequence). Trimming at V came to 6 bases and at J to 6 bases, leaving 5 bases not matched to a gene. The length of the CDR3 is 14 residues. The CDR3: CASRIAGGPNEQFF. CDR3 nucleotide sequence: TGTGCCAGCAGAATAGCGGGGGGCCCCAATGAGCAGTTCTTC.

This clone was seen only a few times. J is TRBJ2-3 and V is TRBV7-9; TRBD2 agrees at 10 bases. The CDR3 loop spans 14 amino acids. Trimming took 10 bases from V and 1 from J; bases not matched to a gene: 5. Germline V CDR1 and CDR2: SEHNR, FQNEAQ (reference sequence). In DNA, the CDR3 is TGTGCCACTGCCGGGACTAGCGGCACAGATACGCAGTATTTT. It encodes CATAGTSGTDTQYF.

This clone occurred a few times. V and J are TRBV5-4 and TRBJ1-4; the D is unclear. Germline CDR1 is SGHNT and CDR2 is YYREEE (reference sequence). V was clipped by 3 bases and J by 8 bases, with 14 bases between them. The CDR3 runs 14 residues. The CDR3 loop is CASSSGGREEKLFF. The CDR3 DNA is TGTGCCAGCAGCTCGGGTGGGAGGGAGGAAAAACTGTTTTTT.